What follows describes a single T cell receptor beta chain. Assay used: immunoSEQ multiplex PCR; TCRdb lists only in-frame clones, some missing. The sample lists 300,000 to 400,000 clones; 80% to 90% were seen once. The age range of participants was about 18 to 95 years, with residence in under 25 US areas. Researchers sorted participants into cohorts using their self-reported clinical history. The data stem from a study of blood T cell repertoires in COVID-19. Study-wide background: Collection of acute and convalescent COVID-19 samples took place in the United States, Italy and Spain. The cDNA or gDNA used as material had been derived from T cells, B-cell-depleted T cells, or PBMCs.

Germline loops: CDR1 SGHKS, CDR2 YYEKEE (reference sequence). The CDR3 sequence is 12 residues long. Deletions cut 3 bases from V and 3 bases from J, with 7 bases between. Material for sequencing was PBMCs or T cells enriched from blood (not recorded which). The J gene is TRBJ2-7, the V gene TRBV5-5, with a tentative D call TRBD1 (6 bases). The TCR originated in a woman aged 40 to 49 with acute COVID-19. The CDR3 region has the DNA TGTGCCAGCAGCTGGGACAACTACGAGCAGTACTTC. Its translation is CASSWDNYEQYF. Supplemented by reference TRBV5-5 and TRBJ2-7, the full variable domain reads DAGVTQSPTHLIKTRGQQVTLRCSPISGHKSVSWYQQVLGQGPQFIFQYYEKEERGRGNFPDRFSARQFPNYSSELNVNALLLGDSALYLCASSWDNYEQYFGPGTRLTVT.